The rows below give T cell receptor beta chains drawn from one sample of a study of PD-L1 blockade in urothelial cancer. Generated by immunoSEQ multiplex PCR, the TCRdb table keeps only in-frame clones and is missing some. Of about 50,000 clones in the sample, approximately 72% were seen once. Sample: PBMCs, taken around atezolizumab (anti-PD-L1) treatment. The receptors were gathered from a man aged 70 or older with urothelial cancer. CDR3s include the opening cysteine and the closing phenylalanine or tryptophan. The D gene is left open where the match is weak. Not all rows give a size; the values are once, few, many and, for expanded clones, a class.

D gene	V gene	J gene	clone size	CDR3 DNA	CDR3 protein
TRBD1	TRBV30	TRBJ1-2	once	TGTGCCTGGAGCCTTGGACAGGGGGCCTCCTTACTTTATGGCTACACCTTC	CAWSLGQGASLLYGYTF
TRBD2	TRBV5-4	TRBJ2-3	NA	TGTGCCAGCAGCAAAGGGACTAGCGGGGCCACAGATACGCAGTATTTT	CASSKGTSGATDTQYF
TRBD2	TRBV28	TRBJ2-1	once	TGTGCCAGCAGTCCGGGACTAGCGGGAGCCCTAGGGAATGAGCAGTTCTTC	CASSPGLAGALGNEQFF
TRBD2	TRBV5-4	TRBJ2-7	NA	TGTGCCAGCAGCCCCGGGACTAGATACTCCTACGAGCAGTACTTC	CASSPGTRYSYEQYF
NA	TRBV7-9	TRBJ1-6	NA	TGTGCCAGCAGCTTCCCGCCGGAACGGGGAACACCCCTCCACTTT	CASSFPPERGTPLHF
NA	TRBV28	TRBJ1-2	NA	TGTGCCAGCAGTCCCAACCTCTCCGGGAGGTATGGCTACACCTTC	CASSPNLSGRYGYTF
TRBD1	TRBV4-3	TRBJ2-7	NA	TGCGCCAGCAGCCTAGGACAGGGACAGTACGAGCAGTACTTC	CASSLGQGQYEQYF
TRBD1	TRBV5-4	TRBJ2-7	NA	TGTGCCAGCAGCCTGGACAGGGTGGGGGAGCAGTACTTC	CASSLDRVGEQYF
NA	TRBV7-6	TRBJ2-7	NA	TGTGCCAGCAGCCTGACAGACGCGTCCTACGAGCAGTACTTC	CASSLTDASYEQYF
TRBD2	TRBV11-3	TRBJ2-5	NA	TGTGCCAGCAGCCTGGGACTAGCGGTAGAAGAGACCCAGTACTTC	CASSLGLAVEETQYF
TRBD1	TRBV4-3	TRBJ1-5	NA	TGCGCCAGCAGCCAAGAAGCAGGGGGCGTCAATCAGCCCCAGCATTTT	CASSQEAGGVNQPQHF
NA	TRBV14	TRBJ1-4	NA	TGTGCCAGCAGCCCGGATCGGGTTGGTCTTCAGTCCGCAACTAATGAAAAACTGTTTTTT	CASSPDRVGLQSATNEKLFF
NA	TRBV7-9	TRBJ2-3	NA	TGTGCCAGCAGCTTAGACTCCTTAGCAGATACGCAGTATTTT	CASSLDSLADTQYF